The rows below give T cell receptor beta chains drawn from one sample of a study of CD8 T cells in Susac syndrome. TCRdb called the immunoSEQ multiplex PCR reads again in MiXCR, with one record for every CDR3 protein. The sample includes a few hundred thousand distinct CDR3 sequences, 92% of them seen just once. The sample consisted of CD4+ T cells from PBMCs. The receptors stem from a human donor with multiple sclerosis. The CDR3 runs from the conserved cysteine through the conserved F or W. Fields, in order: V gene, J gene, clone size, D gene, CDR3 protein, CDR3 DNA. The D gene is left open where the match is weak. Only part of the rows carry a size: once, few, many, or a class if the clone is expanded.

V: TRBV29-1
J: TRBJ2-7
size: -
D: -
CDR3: CSVVGIGEQYF
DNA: TGCAGCGTTGTGGGAATTGGCGAGCAGTACTTC

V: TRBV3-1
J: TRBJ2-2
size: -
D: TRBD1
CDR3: CASSQGVGELFF
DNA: TGTGCCAGCAGTCAGGGGGTTGGGGAGCTGTTTTTT

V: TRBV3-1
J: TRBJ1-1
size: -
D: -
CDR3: CASRQGMNTEAFF
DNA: TGTGCCAGCAGACAGGGTATGAACACTGAAGCTTTCTTT

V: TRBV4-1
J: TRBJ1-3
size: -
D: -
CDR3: CASRGLLGRNGHTIYF
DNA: TGCGCCAGCAGAGGTCTGTTGGGGCGGAATGGACACACCATATATTTT

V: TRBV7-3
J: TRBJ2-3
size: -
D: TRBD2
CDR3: CASSPDGASGPRHTQYF
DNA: TGTGCCAGCAGCCCCGACGGGGCTAGCGGCCCCCGCCATACGCAGTATTTT

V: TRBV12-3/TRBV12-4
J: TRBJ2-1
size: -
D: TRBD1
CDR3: CASSQSTGHYNEQFF
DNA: TGTGCCAGCAGTCAATCGACAGGGCACTACAATGAGCAGTTCTTC

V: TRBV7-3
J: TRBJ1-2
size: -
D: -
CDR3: CASSPPPGPPTVGGYTF
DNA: TGTGCCAGCAGCCCGCCACCTGGACCCCCTACTGTGGGGGGCTACACCTTC

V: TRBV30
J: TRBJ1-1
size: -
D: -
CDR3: CAWVAMNTEAFF
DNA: TGTGCCTGGGTGGCAATGAACACTGAAGCTTTCTTT

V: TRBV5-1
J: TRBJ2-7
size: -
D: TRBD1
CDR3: CASSWSDRGAEQYF
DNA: TGCGCCAGCAGCTGGTCGGACAGGGGGGCCGAGCAGTACTTC

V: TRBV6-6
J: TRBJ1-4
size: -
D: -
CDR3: CASSPGGLDEKLFF
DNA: TGTGCCAGCAGTCCCGGGGGCCTAGACGAAAAACTGTTTTTT

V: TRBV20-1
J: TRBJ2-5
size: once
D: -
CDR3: CSARSDRDETQYF
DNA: TGCAGTGCTAGAAGCGACCGAGACGAGACCCAGTACTTC

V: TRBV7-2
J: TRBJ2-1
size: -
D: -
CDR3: CASSSQRAYNEQFF
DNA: TGTGCCAGCAGCTCGCAGCGGGCCTACAATGAGCAGTTCTTC

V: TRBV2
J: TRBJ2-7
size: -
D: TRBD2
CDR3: CASSGGLRGYEQYF
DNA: TGTGCCAGCAGTGGGGGACTACGAGGATACGAGCAGTACTTC

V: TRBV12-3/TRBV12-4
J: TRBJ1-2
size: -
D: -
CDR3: CASSLGSSQGGYTF
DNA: TGTGCCAGCAGTTTGGGCTCCTCGCAGGGTGGCTACACCTTC

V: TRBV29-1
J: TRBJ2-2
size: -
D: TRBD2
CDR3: CSAARGGRNTGELFF
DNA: TGCAGCGCCGCCCGGGGAGGGCGAAACACCGGGGAGCTGTTTTTT

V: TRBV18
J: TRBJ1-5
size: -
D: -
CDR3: CASSDGSNQPQHF
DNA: TGTGCCAGCTCGGATGGTAGCAATCAGCCCCAGCATTTT

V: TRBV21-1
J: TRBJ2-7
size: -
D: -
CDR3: CASSKVGDTLDEQYF
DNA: TGTGCCAGCAGCAAAGTGGGGGACACCCTAGACGAGCAGTACTTC

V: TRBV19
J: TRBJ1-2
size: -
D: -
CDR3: CASSLAPDYGYTF
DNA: TGTGCCAGTAGTCTTGCACCTGACTATGGCTACACCTTC

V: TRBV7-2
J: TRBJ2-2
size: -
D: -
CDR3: CASSRGRENTGELFF
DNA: TGTGCCAGCAGCAGAGGGCGGGAGAACACCGGGGAGCTGTTTTTT

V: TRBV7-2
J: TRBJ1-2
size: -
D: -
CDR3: CASTLLGANYGYTF
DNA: TGTGCCAGCACCCTACTCGGGGCTAACTATGGCTACACCTTC

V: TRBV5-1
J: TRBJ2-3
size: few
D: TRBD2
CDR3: CASSGASGDLTDTQYF
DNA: TGCGCCAGCAGCGGGGCTAGCGGCGACCTCACAGATACGCAGTATTTT

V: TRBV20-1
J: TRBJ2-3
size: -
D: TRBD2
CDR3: CSAASGGTSSSTDTQYF
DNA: TGCAGTGCGGCTAGCGGGGGGACAAGTTCTAGCACAGATACGCAGTATTTT

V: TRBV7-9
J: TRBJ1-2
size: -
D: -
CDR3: CASSLEYFGYTF
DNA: TGTGCCAGCAGCTTAGAATACTTTGGCTACACCTTC

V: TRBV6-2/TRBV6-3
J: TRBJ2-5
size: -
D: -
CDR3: CASRTFLIKSEETQYF
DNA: TGTGCCAGCAGAACCTTCCTCATCAAAAGCGAAGAGACCCAGTACTTC

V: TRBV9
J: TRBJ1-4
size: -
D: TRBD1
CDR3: CASSVGGTGRNEKLFF
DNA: TGTGCCAGCAGCGTAGGGGGGACAGGGCGTAATGAAAAACTGTTTTTT

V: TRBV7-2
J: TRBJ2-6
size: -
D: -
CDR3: CASSLVEGALTF
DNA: TGTGCCAGCAGCTTAGTCGAAGGGGCACTGACTTTC

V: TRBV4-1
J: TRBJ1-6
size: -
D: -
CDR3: CASSRAAAETYNSPLHF
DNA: TGCGCCAGCAGCCGAGCGGCCGCGGAGACCTATAATTCACCCCTCCACTTT

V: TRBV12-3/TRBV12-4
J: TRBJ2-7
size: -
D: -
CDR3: CASSFYGASYEQYF
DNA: TGTGCCAGCAGTTTTTACGGGGCTTCCTACGAGCAGTACTTC

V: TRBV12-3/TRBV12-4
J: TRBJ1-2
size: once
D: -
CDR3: CASSRGSQPYGYTF
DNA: TGTGCCAGCAGTCGCGGCAGTCAGCCCTATGGCTACACCTTC

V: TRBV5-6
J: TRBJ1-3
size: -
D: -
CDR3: CASSSRAARNTIYF
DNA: TGTGCCAGCAGCTCGCGTGCCGCACGAAACACCATATATTTT

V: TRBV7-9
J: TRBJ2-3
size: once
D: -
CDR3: CASSFLSRATDTQYF
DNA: TGTGCCAGCAGCTTTCTTAGTAGGGCCACAGATACGCAGTATTTT